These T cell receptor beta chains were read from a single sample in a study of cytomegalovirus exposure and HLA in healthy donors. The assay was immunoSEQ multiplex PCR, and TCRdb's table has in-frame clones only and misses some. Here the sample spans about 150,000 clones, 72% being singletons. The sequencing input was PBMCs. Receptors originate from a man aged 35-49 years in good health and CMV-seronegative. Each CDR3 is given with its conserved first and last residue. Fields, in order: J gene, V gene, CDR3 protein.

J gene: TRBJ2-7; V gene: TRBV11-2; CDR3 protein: CASSLDFRPGQALYEQYF
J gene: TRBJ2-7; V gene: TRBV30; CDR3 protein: CAWSSGRGNYEQYF
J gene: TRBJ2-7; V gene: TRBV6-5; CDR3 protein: CASSYAGGTPAYEQYF
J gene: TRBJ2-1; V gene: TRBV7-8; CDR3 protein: CASTPGGHNEQFF
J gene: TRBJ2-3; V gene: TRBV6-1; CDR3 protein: CASSEAPGDTQYF
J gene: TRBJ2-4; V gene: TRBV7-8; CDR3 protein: CASSARGGGGKNIQYF
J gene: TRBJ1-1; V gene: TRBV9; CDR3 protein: CASSETGGSGTEAFF
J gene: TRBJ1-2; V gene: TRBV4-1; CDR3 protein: CASNQEGDRVDGYTF
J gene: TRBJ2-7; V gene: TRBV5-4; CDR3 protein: CASSLGQNIREQYF
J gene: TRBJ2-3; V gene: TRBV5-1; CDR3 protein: CASSLAVSTDTQYF
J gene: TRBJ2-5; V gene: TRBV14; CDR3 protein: CASSQSGMETQYF
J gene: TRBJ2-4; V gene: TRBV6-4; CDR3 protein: CASSDNRQMVAKNIQYF
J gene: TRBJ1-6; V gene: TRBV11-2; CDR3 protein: CASSHQRQGLNSPLHF
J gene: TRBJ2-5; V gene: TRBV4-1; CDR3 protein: CASSGGAGGRAETQYF
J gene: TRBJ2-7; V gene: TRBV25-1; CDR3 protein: CASSALGTGGHEQYF
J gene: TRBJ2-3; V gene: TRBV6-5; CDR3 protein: CASSYGAGSTDTQYF
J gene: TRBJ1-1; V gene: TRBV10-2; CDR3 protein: CASSRDTYTEAFF
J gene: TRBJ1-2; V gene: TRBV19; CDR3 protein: CASSSPKFAGTGDGYTF
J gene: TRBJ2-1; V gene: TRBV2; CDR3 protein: CASSDSGLYNEQFF
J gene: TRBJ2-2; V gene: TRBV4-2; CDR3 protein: CASSQDGGGGANTGELFF
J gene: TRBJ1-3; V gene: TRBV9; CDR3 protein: CASSVGAFSGNTIYF
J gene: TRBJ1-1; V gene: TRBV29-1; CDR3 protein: CSVEIPGQDHTEAFF
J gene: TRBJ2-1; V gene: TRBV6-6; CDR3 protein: CASSYSGPTVSEQFF
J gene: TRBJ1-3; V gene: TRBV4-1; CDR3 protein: CASSQERSGNTIYF
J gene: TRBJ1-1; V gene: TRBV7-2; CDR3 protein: CASSLVRGSTEAFF
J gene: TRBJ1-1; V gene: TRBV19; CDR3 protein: CASSLRGRMNTEAFF
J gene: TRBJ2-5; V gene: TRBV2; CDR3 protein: CASSETSGGAETQYF
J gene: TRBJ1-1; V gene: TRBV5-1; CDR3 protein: CASSDRGWGTEAFF
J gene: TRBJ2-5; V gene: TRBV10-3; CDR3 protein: CAISRTGKETQYF
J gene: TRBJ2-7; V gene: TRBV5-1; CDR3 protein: CASSLGQGSFYEQYF
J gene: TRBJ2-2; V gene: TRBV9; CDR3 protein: CASSVGPLQAGAGELFF
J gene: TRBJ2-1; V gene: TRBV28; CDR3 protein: CASSLRSWRREKGLNEQFF
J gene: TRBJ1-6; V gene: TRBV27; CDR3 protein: CASSSYSNSPLHF
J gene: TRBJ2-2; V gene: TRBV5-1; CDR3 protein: CASSLQGDTGELFF